This entry lists 10 T cell receptor beta chains sequenced from one sample in a study of cytomegalovirus exposure and HLA in healthy donors. Both 60 Vbeta primers and 13 Jbeta primers went into the PCR. The table came from immunoSEQ multiplex PCR; TCRdb's copy has only in-frame clones and leaves some out. The sample lists 140,000 or so clones; over 65% were seen once. The sample comprised PBMCs. These TCRs come from a woman aged 25 to 39 in good health and CMV-seronegative.

DNA of the CDR3: TGTGCCAGCAGCTTGGCCCCGACTAGCACAGATACGCAGTATTTT. The encoded protein is CASSLAPTSTDTQYF. V is TRBV7-9 and J is TRBJ2-3; D is uncertain. Trimming removed 3 bases from V and 0 bases from J, with 10 bases in between. Germline V lookup: CDR1 SEHNR, CDR2 FQNEAQ (reference sequence). The CDR3 loop spans 15 amino acids.

This clone was picked up a small number of times. The chain combines TRBV7-9 with TRBJ1-2; the D gene is possibly TRBD1 (5 bases). The CDR3 is 13 residues long. V gave up 3 bases and J gave up 2 bases, with 7 bases separating them. CDR1 is SEHNR and CDR2 is FQNEAQ in the germline V gene (reference sequence). CDR3 DNA: TGTGCCAGCAGCTTCTCAGGGAACTATGGCTACACCTTC. Amino acid sequence: CASSFSGNYGYTF.

J is TRBJ1-5 and V is TRBV14, with TRBD1 matching 8 bases. V gave up 5 bases and J gave up 11 bases; unmatched junction bases: 8. This CDR3 is built from 13 residues. Germline V lookup: CDR1 SGHDN, CDR2 FVKESK. CDR3 in amino acids: CASSDQGAGAQHF. Here the CDR3 DNA reads TGTGCCAGCAGCGATCAGGGGGCAGGGGCCCAGCATTTT.

The V and J genes are TRBV18 and TRBJ2-1; 11 nucleotides align to TRBD2. Per the germline V gene, CDR1 is KGHSH and CDR2 is LQKENI. The trim removed 0 bases at V and 9 bases at J, leaving 4 bases unmatched. This CDR3 comprises 15 residues. CDR3 bases: TGTGCCAGCTCACCACCTGGCCTAGCGGGAGGTGAGCAGTTCTTC. This encodes CASSPPGLAGGEQFF.

This chain links TRBV19 with TRBJ1-4, with no clear D. The CDR3 loop spans 16 amino acids. In germline, CDR1 is LNHDA, CDR2 SQIVND (reference sequence). Trimming took 4 bases from V and 4 from J, leaving 16 bases between them. The CDR3 sequence is CASSTFSAELNEKLFF. Here the CDR3 DNA reads TGTGCCAGTAGTACCTTCTCCGCGGAACTTAATGAAAAACTGTTTTTT. The whole variable domain, remainder taken from reference TRBV19 and TRBJ1-4, is DGGITQSPKYLFRKEGQNVTLSCEQNLNHDAMYWYRQDPGQGLRLIYYSQIVNDFQKGDIAEGYSVSREKKESFPLTVTSAQKNPTAFYLCASSTFSAELNEKLFFGSGTQLSVL.

The count of this clone is one. The rearrangement uses TRBV7-9 and TRBJ2-7; no clear D. Trimming cost V 5 bases and J 6 bases, with 11 bases left between them. The CDR3 has 12 amino acids. Germline CDR1 reads SEHNR; CDR2 reads FQNEAQ (reference sequence). CDR3 loop: CASSVSTGEQYF. Written as DNA, the CDR3 is TGTGCCAGCAGCGTATCCACCGGCGAGCAGTACTTC.

The chain links TRBV9 to TRBJ2-2; 7 bases map to TRBD1. The V gene's germline CDR1 is SGDLS and CDR2 YYNGEE. J lost 6 bases, V lost 4 bases, and 9 bases had no gene match. CDR3 length: 15 amino acids. CDR3 sequence reads: CASSPVLDRAGELFF. In nucleotides, the CDR3 is TGTGCCAGCAGCCCCGTACTCGACAGGGCCGGGGAGCTGTTTTTT.

This sequence joins TRBV6-1 and TRBJ2-7, with a tentative D call TRBD1 (6 bases). Germline lookup yields CDR1 MNHNS and CDR2 SASEGT. V lost 2 bases to trimming and J lost 2 bases, with 16 bases between them. This CDR3 has 16 amino acids. This chain's CDR3 is CASSERANRAPYEQYF. CDR3 bases: TGTGCCAGCAGTGAACGAGCAAACAGGGCTCCCTACGAGCAGTACTTC.

This chain joins TRBV28 and TRBJ2-5, with D tentatively TRBD2 (5 bases). Judging by the DNA end, TRBJ2-7 fits better; the J call may be wrong. This CDR3 is built from 17 residues. Germline assignment: CDR1 MDHEN and CDR2 SYDVKM. The CDR3: CASSFRGLGGPIYEQYF. The CDR3, as DNA: TGTGCCAGCAGTTTCCGTGGACTGGGCGGCCCCATTTACGAGCAGTACTTC.

To note about this clone: The junction differs from germline at one of its ends, possibly a read error. V usage is TRBV11-1 and J usage is TRBJ2-1, with D unclear. Germline loops: CDR1 SGHAT, CDR2 FQDESV (reference sequence). This CDR3 comprises 16 residues. The CDR3 loop is CASTLTDHTAYNEQFF. CDR3 in DNA: TGTGCCAGCACCTTAACGGATCACACAGCATACAATGAGCAGTTCTTC.